The sample holds one count of the clone carrying this T cell receptor (beta chain). Its antigen is not identified. The CDR3 is made up of 15 amino acids. Trimming at V came to 4 bases and at J to 4 bases, leaving 7 bases not matched to a gene. CDR1 and CDR2 (germline): LGHDT, YNNKEL (reference sequence). These data are taken from a study of T cell responses to AZD1222 COVID-19 vaccine. General study findings and limits: Spike was spanned by vaccine-associated CD4 TCRs, which were dominant at 160-218 and 743-854. Of spike-specific TCRs, nearly half reportedly target regions left unmutated in variants.

TCRdb's table, derived via immunoSEQ multiplex PCR, lists solely in-frame clones and lacks some. In the table there are some 170,000 clones, 85% to 90% of which are singletons. Source: peripheral blood, taken 28 days after the second dose of the MenACWY control vaccine. The gene calls are TRBV3-1 (or the pseudogene TRBV3-2) and TRBJ1-2, with 9 bases aligning to TRBD1. This sequence was found in an adult who received the MenACWY meningococcal vaccine as a control. DNA for the CDR3: TGTGCCAGCAGCCCCCGGGACAGGGAGGTCTATGGCTACACCTTC. It specifies CASSPRDREVYGYTF.